This entry concerns a single T cell receptor beta chain. The CDR3 is 14 residues long. The germline gives CDR1 SGHDT, CDR2 YYEEEE. The V end was cut by 2 bases, the J end by 3 bases, with 9 bases between. The data stem from a study of cytomegalovirus exposure and HLA in healthy donors. Primers for the PCR totalled 60 Vbeta and 13 Jbeta. Profiling relied on immunoSEQ multiplex PCR, and the TCRdb table lists in-frame clones only, not all of them. Seen here are some 180,000 clones, about 80% observed once, and the top ten hold less than 2%. The sample comprised PBMCs. This sequence was found in a woman aged 25 to 39 in good health and CMV-seronegative. The J gene is TRBJ2-1, the V gene TRBV5-6; the D gene is possibly TRBD1 (6 bases). The DNA for the CDR3 is TGTGCCAGCAGCTTCGGGGACAACTACAATGAGCAGTTCTTC. Its translation: CASSFGDNYNEQFF.